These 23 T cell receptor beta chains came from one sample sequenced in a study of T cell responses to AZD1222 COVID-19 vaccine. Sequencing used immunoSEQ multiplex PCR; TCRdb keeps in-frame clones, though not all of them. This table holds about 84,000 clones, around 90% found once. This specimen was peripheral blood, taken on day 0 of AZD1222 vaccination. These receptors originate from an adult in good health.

CDR3 sequence: CATSSPGLAARTAPDTQYF. CDR3 nucleotides: TGTGCCACCAGCTCACCGGGACTAGCGGCTCGAACCGCCCCAGATACGCAGTATTTT. J is TRBJ2-3 and V is TRBV15; 11 bases fit TRBD2. J gave up 4 bases and V 5 bases, and 17 bases lay outside the gene matches. The V gene's germline CDR1 is LNHNV and CDR2 YYDKDF (reference sequence). The CDR3 runs to 19 residues.

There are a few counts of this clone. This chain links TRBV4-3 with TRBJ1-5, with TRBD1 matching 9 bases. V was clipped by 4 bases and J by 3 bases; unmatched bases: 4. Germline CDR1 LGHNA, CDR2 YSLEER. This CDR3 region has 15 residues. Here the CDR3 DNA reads TGCGCCAGCAGCCCGGACAGGGGTCCCAATCAGCCCCAGCATTTT. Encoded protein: CASSPDRGPNQPQHF.

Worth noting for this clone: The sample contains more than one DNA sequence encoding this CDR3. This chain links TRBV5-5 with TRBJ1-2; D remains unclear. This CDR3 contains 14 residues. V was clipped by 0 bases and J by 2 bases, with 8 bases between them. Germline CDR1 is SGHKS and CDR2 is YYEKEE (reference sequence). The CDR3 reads CASSLGESNYGYTF. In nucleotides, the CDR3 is TGTGCCAGCAGCTTGGGGGAATCGAACTATGGCTACACCTTC.

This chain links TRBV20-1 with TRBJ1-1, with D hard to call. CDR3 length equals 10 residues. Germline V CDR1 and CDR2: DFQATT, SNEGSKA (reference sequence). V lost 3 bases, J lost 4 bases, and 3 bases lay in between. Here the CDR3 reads CSARGTEAFF. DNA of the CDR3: TGCAGTGCTAGGGGCACTGAAGCTTTCTTT.

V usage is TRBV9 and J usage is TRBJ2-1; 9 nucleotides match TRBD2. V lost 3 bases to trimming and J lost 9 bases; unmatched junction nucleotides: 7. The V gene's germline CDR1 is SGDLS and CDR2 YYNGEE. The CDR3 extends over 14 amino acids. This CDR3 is CASSAGLAHGEQFF. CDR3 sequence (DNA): TGTGCCAGCAGCGCGGGACTAGCTCATGGTGAGCAGTTCTTC.

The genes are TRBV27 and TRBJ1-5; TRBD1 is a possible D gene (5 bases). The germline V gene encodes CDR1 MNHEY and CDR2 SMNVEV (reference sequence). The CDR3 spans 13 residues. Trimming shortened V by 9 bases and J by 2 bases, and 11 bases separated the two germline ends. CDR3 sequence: CASSWGGNQPQHF. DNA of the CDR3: TGTGCCAGTTCCTGGGGGGGCAATCAGCCCCAGCATTTT.

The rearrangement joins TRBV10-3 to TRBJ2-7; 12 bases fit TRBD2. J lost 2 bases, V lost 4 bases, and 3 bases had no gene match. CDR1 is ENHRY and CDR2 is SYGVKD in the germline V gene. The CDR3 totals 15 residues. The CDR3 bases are TGTGCCATCAGTGTGACTAGCGGGAGTCCCTACGAGCAGTACTTC. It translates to CAISVTSGSPYEQYF.

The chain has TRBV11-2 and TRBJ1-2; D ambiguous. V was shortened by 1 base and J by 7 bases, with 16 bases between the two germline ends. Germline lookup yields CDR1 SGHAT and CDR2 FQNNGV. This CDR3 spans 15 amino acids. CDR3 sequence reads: CASSLGGDRAGGYTF. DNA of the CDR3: TGTGCCAGCAGCTTAGGTGGGGATAGGGCTGGTGGCTACACCTTC.

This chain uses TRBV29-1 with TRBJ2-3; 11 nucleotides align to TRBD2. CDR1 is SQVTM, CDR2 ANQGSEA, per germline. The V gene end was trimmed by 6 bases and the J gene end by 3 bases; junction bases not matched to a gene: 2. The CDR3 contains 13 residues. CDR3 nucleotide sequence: TGCAGCGTCCGGACTAGCGGGACAGATACGCAGTATTTT. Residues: CSVRTSGTDTQYF.

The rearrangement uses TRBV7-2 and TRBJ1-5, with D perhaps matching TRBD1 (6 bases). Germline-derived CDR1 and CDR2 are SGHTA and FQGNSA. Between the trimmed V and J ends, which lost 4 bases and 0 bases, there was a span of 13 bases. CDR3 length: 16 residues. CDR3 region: CASSSRGGYSNQPQHF. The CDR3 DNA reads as TGTGCCAGCAGCTCCCGAGGGGGATATAGCAATCAGCCCCAGCATTTT.

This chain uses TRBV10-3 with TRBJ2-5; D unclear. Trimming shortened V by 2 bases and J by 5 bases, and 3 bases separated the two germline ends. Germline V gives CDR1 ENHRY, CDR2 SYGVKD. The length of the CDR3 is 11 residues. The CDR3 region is CAISERETQYF. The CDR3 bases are TGTGCCATCAGTGAGAGGGAGACCCAGTACTTC.

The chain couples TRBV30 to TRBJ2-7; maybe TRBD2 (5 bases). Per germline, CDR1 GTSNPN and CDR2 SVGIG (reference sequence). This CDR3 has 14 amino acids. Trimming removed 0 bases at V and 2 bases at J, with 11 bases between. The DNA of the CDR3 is TGTGCCTGGAGTGTCCCTGGGAGAACCTACGAGCAGTACTTC. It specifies CAWSVPGRTYEQYF.

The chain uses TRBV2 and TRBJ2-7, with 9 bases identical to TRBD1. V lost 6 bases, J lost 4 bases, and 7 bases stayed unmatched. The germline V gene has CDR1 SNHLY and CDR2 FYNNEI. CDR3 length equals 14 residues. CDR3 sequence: CASRPGQGSYEQYF. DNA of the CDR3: TGTGCCAGCAGACCGGGACAGGGATCGTACGAGCAGTACTTC. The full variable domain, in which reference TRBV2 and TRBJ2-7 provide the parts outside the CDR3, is EPEVTQTPSHQVTQMGQEVILRCVPISNHLYFYWYRQILGQKVEFLVSFYNNEISEKSEIFDDQFSVERPDGSNFTLKIRSTKLEDSAMYFCASRPGQGSYEQYFGPGTRLTVT.

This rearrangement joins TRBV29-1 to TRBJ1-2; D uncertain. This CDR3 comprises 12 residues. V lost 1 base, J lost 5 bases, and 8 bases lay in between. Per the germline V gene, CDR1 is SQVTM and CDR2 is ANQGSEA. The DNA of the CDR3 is TGCAGCGTTGAAGGAGAGCCTTATGGCTACACCTTC. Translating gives CSVEGEPYGYTF.

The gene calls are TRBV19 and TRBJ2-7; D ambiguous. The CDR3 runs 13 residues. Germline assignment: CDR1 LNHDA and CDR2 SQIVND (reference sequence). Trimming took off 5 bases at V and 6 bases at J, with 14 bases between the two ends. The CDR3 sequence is CASSVRSTVEQYF. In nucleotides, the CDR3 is TGTGCCAGTAGTGTCCGCTCTACTGTCGAGCAGTACTTC.

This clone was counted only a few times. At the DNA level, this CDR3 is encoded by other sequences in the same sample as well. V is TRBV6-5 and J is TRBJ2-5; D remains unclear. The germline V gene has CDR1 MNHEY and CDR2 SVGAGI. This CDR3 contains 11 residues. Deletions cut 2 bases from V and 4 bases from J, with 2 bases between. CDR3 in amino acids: CASSYGETQYF. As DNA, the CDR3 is TGTGCCAGCAGTTACGGAGAGACCCAGTACTTC.

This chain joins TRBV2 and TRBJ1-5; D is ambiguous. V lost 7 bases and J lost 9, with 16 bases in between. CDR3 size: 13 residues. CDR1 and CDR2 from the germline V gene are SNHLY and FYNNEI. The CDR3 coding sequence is TGTGCCAGCACGGGCCGAGATCAGGCGCCCCAGCATTTT. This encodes CASTGRDQAPQHF.

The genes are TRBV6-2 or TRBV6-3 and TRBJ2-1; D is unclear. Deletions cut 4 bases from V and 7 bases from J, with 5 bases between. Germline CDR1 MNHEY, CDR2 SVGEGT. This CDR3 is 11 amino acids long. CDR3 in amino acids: CASSSLNEQFF. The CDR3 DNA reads TGTGCCAGCAGTTCCCTTAATGAGCAGTTCTTC.

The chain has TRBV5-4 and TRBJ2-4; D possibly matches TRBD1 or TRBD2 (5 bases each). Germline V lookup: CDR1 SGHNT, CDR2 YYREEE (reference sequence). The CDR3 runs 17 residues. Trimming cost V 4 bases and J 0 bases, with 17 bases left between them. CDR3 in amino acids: CASSPTSGTLAKNIQYF. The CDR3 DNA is TGTGCCAGCAGCCCAACCTCTGGGACCCTAGCCAAAAACATTCAGTACTTC.

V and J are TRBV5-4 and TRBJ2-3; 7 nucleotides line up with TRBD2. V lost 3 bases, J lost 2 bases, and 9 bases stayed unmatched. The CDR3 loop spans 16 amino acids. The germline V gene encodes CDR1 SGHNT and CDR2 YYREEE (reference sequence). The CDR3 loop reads CASSYRASGYTDTQYF. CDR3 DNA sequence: TGTGCCAGCAGCTATCGTGCTAGCGGCTACACAGATACGCAGTATTTT.

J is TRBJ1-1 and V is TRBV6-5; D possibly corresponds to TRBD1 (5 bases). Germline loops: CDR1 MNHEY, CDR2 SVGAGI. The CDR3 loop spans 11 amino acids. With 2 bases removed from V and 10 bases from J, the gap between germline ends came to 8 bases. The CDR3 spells CASSYVGGAFF. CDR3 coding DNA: TGTGCCAGCAGTTACGTCGGGGGAGCTTTCTTT.

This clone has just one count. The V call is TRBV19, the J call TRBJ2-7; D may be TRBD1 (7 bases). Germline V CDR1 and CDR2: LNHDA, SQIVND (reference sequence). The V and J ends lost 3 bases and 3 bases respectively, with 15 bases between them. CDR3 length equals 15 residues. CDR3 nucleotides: TGTGCCAGTAGTATGGGAACAGGGGACTTCTACGAGCAGTACTTC. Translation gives CASSMGTGDFYEQYF.

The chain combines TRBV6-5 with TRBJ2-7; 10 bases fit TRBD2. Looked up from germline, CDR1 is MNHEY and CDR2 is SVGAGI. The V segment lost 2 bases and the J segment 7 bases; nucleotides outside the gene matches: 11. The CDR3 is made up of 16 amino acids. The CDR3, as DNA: TGTGCCAGCAGTTACGAGACTAGCGGGTTCCTGTGGGAGCAGTACTTC. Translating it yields CASSYETSGFLWEQYF.